The 10 T cell receptor beta chains below all came from one sample that was sequenced in a study of CDR3 diversity in severe acne. MiXCR, run by TCRdb on the PCR reads, gives a single entry per CDR3 protein. The table lists over 100,000 distinct CDR3 sequences, roughly 51% of them singletons. The sample consisted of blood. The receptors were sampled from a male donor with acne.

The chain recombines TRBV7-9 with TRBJ1-2; 7 bases are shared with TRBD1. V lost 3 bases and J lost 4; bases outside the gene matches: 5. The CDR3 is made up of 14 amino acids. Germline CDR1 and CDR2: SEHNR and FQNEAQ (reference sequence). The CDR3 loop is CASSLGQTLYGYTF. CDR3 DNA: TGTGCCAGCAGCTTGGGACAGACTCTCTATGGCTACACCTTC.

In this sample, this clonotype turned up once. The junction differs from germline at one of its ends, possibly a read error. The chain carries TRBV7-8 and TRBJ2-7; maybe TRBD2 (6 bases). CDR1 is SGHVS, CDR2 FQNEAQ, per germline. The CDR3 loop spans 14 amino acids. Here the CDR3 DNA reads TGTGCCAGCAGCCGGGACTGGGAACGCTACGAGCAGCACTTC. Encoded protein: CASSRDWERYEQHF.

The chain joins TRBV10-3 to TRBJ1-1; TRBD1 might be the D (6 bases). Germline V gene lookup returns CDR1 ENHRY and CDR2 SYGVKD. V was clipped by 2 bases and J by 3 bases, with 28 bases between them. The CDR3 totals 20 residues. The CDR3 nucleotides read TGTGCCATCAGTGAGGCCCTAGGAAGGGGGATCACAAGCGGGGACACTGAAGCTTTCTTT. Its protein is CAISEALGRGITSGDTEAFF.

In regard to this clonotype: This may be a read error, as it is one base from a much larger clone. The rearrangement joins TRBV24-1 to TRBJ1-3; D is undetermined. The CDR3 is made up of 15 amino acids. Germline V lookup: CDR1 KGHDR, CDR2 SFDVKD. The CDR3 loop is CAASDSRTARNTIYF. In nucleotides, the CDR3 is TGTGCCGCCAGTGATTCCCGGACGGCCAGAAACACCATATATTTT.

A word on this clonotype: This may come from a read error, since a much larger clone is one base off. The J gene is TRBJ1-5, the V gene TRBV7-2, with TRBD1 matching over 12 bases. CDR1 and CDR2 from the germline V gene are SGHTA and FQGNSA. There are 17 residues in the CDR3. The CDR3 spells CAGSPWGGQGARQPQHF. CDR3 coding DNA: TGTGCCGGCAGCCCCTGGGGGGGACAGGGGGCGCGTCAGCCCCAGCATTTT.

The gene calls are TRBV12-3 or TRBV12-4 and TRBJ1-3; no reliable D call. V shed 5 bases and J shed 0 bases, with 11 bases lying between them. The CDR3 covers 15 residues. CDR3 sequence: CASSRLMSSGNTIYF. DNA for the CDR3: TGTGCCAGCAGTCGACTCATGAGCTCTGGAAACACCATATATTTT.

V gene TRBV11-3 combines with J gene TRBJ2-7, with no clear D. The CDR3 loop spans 14 amino acids. The germline V gene encodes CDR1 SGHNT and CDR2 YENEEA. V was shortened by 5 bases and J by 0 bases, with 11 bases between the two germline ends. CDR3 loop: CASSLRAGSYEQYF. CDR3 coding DNA: TGTGCCAGCAGCCTACGCGCCGGCTCCTACGAGCAGTACTTC.

Note on this clonotype: Since a much larger clone is just one base distant, this may be a read error. The rearrangement links TRBV14 to TRBJ2-7, with 9 bases matching TRBD2. After removal of 4 bases from V and 2 bases from J, the junction contained 12 bases not matched to a gene. The CDR3 runs 17 residues. CDR1 is SGHDN, CDR2 FVKESK, per germline. The CDR3 coding sequence is TGTGCCAGCAGCCCGAGACCCGGACTAGCGAGACCCTACGAGCAGTACTTC. Translation gives CASSPRPGLARPYEQYF. Combining the CDR3 with reference TRBV14 and TRBJ2-7 gives the whole variable domain EAGVTQFPSHSVIEKGQTVTLRCDPISGHDNLYWYRRVMGKEIKFLLHFVKESKQDESGMPNNRFLAERTGGTYSTLKVQPAELEDSGVYFCASSPRPGLARPYEQYFGPGTRLTVT.

This chain uses TRBV24-1 with TRBJ2-5; 10 nucleotides align to TRBD2. CDR1 KGHDR and CDR2 SFDVKD come from the germline V gene. The CDR3 sequence is 14 residues long. J gave up 5 bases and V 11 bases, and 10 bases lay outside the gene matches. DNA of the CDR3: TGTGCCAGCTTTACTAGCGGGATGGTGGAGACCCAGTACTTC. It translates to CASFTSGMVETQYF.

A word on this clonotype: Because the CDR3 is missing its conserved closing phenylalanine or tryptophan, this is likely a read error. The chain has TRBV19 and TRBJ1-1; D not resolved. Germline V gives CDR1 LNHDA, CDR2 SQIVND (reference sequence). The CDR3 has 15 residues. Trimming stripped 5 bases from V and 4 bases from J, with 17 bases between. The chain's CDR3 is CASSPDFLWVTEAFS. The CDR3 bases are TGTGCCAGTAGTCCGGACTTTTTATGGGTCACTGAAGCTTTCTCT.